The 7 T cell receptor beta chains below all came from one sample that was sequenced in a study of blood T cells in healthy people across ages. Primers used in a second PCR of roughly 6 to 12 cycles were a sample-barcoded 5' primer and a J-beta primer mix. TCRdb used MiXCR to reprocess the 5' RACE reads, holding one entry per CDR3 protein. This table holds some 1.7 million distinct CDR3 sequences, 28% found once. Sequencing input: blood. The origin of the receptors is a woman aged 30 to 39 in good health.

Of note for this clonotype: One end of the junction fails to match germline, which may point to a read error. The CDR3 here is CAGSSTITTNYGYTF. The CDR3, as DNA: TGCGCCGGCAGCTCGACAATTACGACTAACTATGGCTACACCTTC. The rearrangement joins TRBV5-1 to TRBJ1-2; D is uncertain. The CDR3 has 15 amino acids. Germline CDR1 is SGHRS and CDR2 is YFSETQ.

This sequence joins TRBV5-5 and TRBJ2-1; tentative D call: TRBD1 (5 bases). V lost 2 bases and J lost 9, with 15 bases in between. Germline V CDR1 and CDR2: SGHKS, YYEKEE (reference sequence). CDR3 length equals 14 residues. The CDR3 sequence: CASSLQTIRGEQFF. The CDR3 DNA reads TGTGCCAGCAGCTTACAAACCATAAGGGGTGAGCAGTTCTTC.

This clonotype was counted only a few times. The V call is TRBV6-5, the J call TRBJ1-1; D remains unclear. This CDR3 spans 14 amino acids. Trimming removed 7 bases at V and 0 bases at J, with 12 bases between. The germline gives CDR1 MNHEY, CDR2 SVGAGI. The CDR3 region is CASKPWQLNTEAFF. The CDR3 DNA sequence: TGTGCCAGCAAACCGTGGCAGTTGAACACTGAAGCTTTCTTT.

A word on this clonotype: This may be a read error, as it is one base from a much larger clone. The V gene is TRBV20-1, the J gene TRBJ2-1; possible D gene TRBD2, 6 bases. The CDR3 sequence is 13 residues long. CDR1 DFQATT and CDR2 SNEGSKA come from the germline V gene (reference sequence). CDR3 sequence reads: CGATRDLANEQFF. CDR3 sequence (DNA): TGCGGTGCTACAAGGGACTTAGCCAATGAGCAGTTCTTC.

This clonotype was picked up a small number of times. V is TRBV11-2 and J is TRBJ2-5; TRBD1 aligns across 7 bases. The end of the DNA is better explained by TRBJ2-7, so the J call may be wrong. The CDR3 is 14 residues long. Germline-derived CDR1 and CDR2 are SGHAT and FQNNGV. The CDR3 DNA sequence: TGTGCCAGCAGCTCTAGGGAACAGGGGTACGAGCAGTACTTC. Residues: CASSSREQGYEQYF.

This clonotype was found a few times. The chain uses TRBV6-1 and TRBJ2-1; 9 bases align to TRBD1. The CDR3 covers 16 residues. The J segment lost 5 bases and the V segment lost 6 bases, leaving 11 bases of the junction unmatched. Germline V gene sequence: CDR1 MNHNS, CDR2 SASEGT. CDR3 sequence reads: CASSRQGEGPDNEQFF. CDR3 nucleotides: TGTGCCAGCAGCCGACAGGGGGAGGGTCCCGACAATGAGCAGTTCTTC.

The chain employs TRBV19 and TRBJ1-5; 8 bases agree with TRBD1. Germline values: CDR1 LNHDA, CDR2 SQIVND (reference sequence). The CDR3 runs to 14 residues. The V and J ends lost 7 bases and 7 bases, in that order; junction bases with no gene match: 9. Here the CDR3 reads CASTKGQVRQPQHF. In DNA form, the CDR3 reads TGTGCCAGTACCAAGGGACAGGTTCGGCAGCCCCAGCATTTT.